What follows are 9 T cell receptor beta chains derived from one specimen sequenced in a study of T-cell reconstitution after alpha-beta-depleted transplantation in children (TCRdb year 2016). In light of the paper, this sample's treatment or condition label describes: allogeneic hematopoietic cell transplantation with graft depleted of TCRalphabeta T cells and CD19 B cells. The library was generated by PCR. The sequencer was an Illumina HiSeq 2500. TCR libraries were prepared with molecular barcoding, using unique molecular identifiers to normalize TCRbeta repertoire quantification. In-frame beta chains were kept once TCRdb had trimmed the public reads at Q25 with fastp and called clones with MiXCR. Here each entry gathers all rows of one CDR3 protein and keeps the most common genes and DNA. This sample holds around 580,000 distinct CDR3 sequences; 20% to 25% were observed only once. Roughly 13% of the sample is in the top ten clones.

Sequencing used PBMCs, mostly from graft donor cells, obtained 360 days after TCRalphabeta/CD19-depleted stem cell transplant. Source of these receptors: a boy younger than two who had a stem cell transplant for acute myeloid leukemia, so the T cells may come from the graft donor.

This clonotype has a count of ten or more. The gene calls are TRBV5-1 and TRBJ2-7, with D possibly matching TRBD1 (5 bases). The germline V and J ends were trimmed by 4 bases and 5 bases, with 10 bases remaining between them. This CDR3 is built from 12 residues. In germline, CDR1 is SGHRS, CDR2 YFSETQ. The CDR3 protein is CASSTQGHEQYF. CDR3 coding DNA: TGCGCCAGCAGCACCCAGGGTCACGAGCAGTACTTC.

This clonotype was counted ten times or more. This chain joins TRBV6-5 and TRBJ1-2, with D perhaps matching TRBD1 (5 bases). Germline loops: CDR1 MNHEY, CDR2 SVGAGI. The CDR3 runs to 15 residues. With 5 bases removed from V and 8 bases from J, the gap between germline ends came to 21 bases. CDR3 residues: CASSHNPQGVRGYTF. The CDR3 DNA follows: TGTGCCAGCAGTCATAACCCGCAGGGAGTGAGGGGCTACACCTTC.

This clonotype was picked up many times. The chain joins TRBV10-1 to TRBJ2-2; TRBD1 or TRBD2 may be the D gene (5 bases each). The CDR3 covers 13 residues. V dropped 10 bases and J dropped 0 bases, with 9 bases sitting between them. Germline values: CDR1 WNHNN, CDR2 SYGVQD (reference sequence). CDR3 sequence: CATGTPNTGELFF. CDR3 nucleotide sequence: TGCGCCACCGGGACCCCGAACACCGGGGAGCTGTTTTTT.

The J gene is TRBJ1-2, the V gene TRBV7-2, with 8 bases that match TRBD1. CDR3 size: 14 residues. V trimming: 5 bases; J trimming: 2 bases; junction bases outside the gene matches: 4. Per the germline V gene, CDR1 is SGHTA and CDR2 is FQGNSA. The CDR3 region has the DNA TGTGCCAGCAGCCGCAGACAGGGGAACTATGGCTACACCTTC. Encoded protein: CASSRRQGNYGYTF. The entire variable domain, with the rest obtained from reference TRBV7-2 and TRBJ1-2, is as follows: GAGVSQSPSNKVTEKGKDVELRCDPISGHTALYWYRQSLGQGLEFLIYFQGNSAPDKSGLPSDRFSAERTGGSVSTLTIQRTQQEDSAVYLCASSRRQGNYGYTFGSGTRLTVV.

In this sample, this clonotype turned up a few times. This sequence joins TRBV6-2 or TRBV6-3 and TRBJ2-1; TRBD1 matches at 9 bases. CDR1 and CDR2 (germline): MNHEY, SVGEGT. Trimming took 2 bases from V and 4 from J; bases not matched to a gene: 3. The CDR3 runs to 15 residues. The CDR3 DNA sequence: TGTGCCAGCAGTTACGTGGGACAGGGATACAATGAGCAGTTCTTC. The encoded protein is CASSYVGQGYNEQFF.

This clonotype was seen a few times. V and J are TRBV10-3 and TRBJ1-1, with a tentative D call TRBD1 (5 bases). This CDR3 is built from 13 residues. The germline V and J ends were trimmed by 10 bases and 0 bases, with 12 bases remaining between them. Germline-derived CDR1 and CDR2 are ENHRY and SYGVKD. CDR3 amino acids: CATRAPLNTEAFF. The CDR3 nucleotides are TGTGCCACCAGGGCCCCCTTGAACACTGAAGCTTTCTTT.

J is TRBJ1-2 and V is TRBV7-2, with unresolved D. The V end was cut by 1 base, the J end by 5 bases, with 8 bases between. The length of the CDR3 is 13 residues. CDR1 and CDR2 (germline): SGHTA, FQGNSA. In DNA form, the CDR3 reads TGTGCCAGCAGCTTAGTGGCATCTTATGGCTACACCTTC. Translation gives CASSLVASYGYTF.

The chain couples TRBV11-2 to TRBJ1-2; no firm D call. With 1 base removed from V and 0 bases from J, the gap between germline ends came to 6 bases. Germline CDR1 is SGHAT and CDR2 is FQNNGV. This CDR3 contains 14 residues. The CDR3 region is CASSLGTSNYGYTF. CDR3 DNA: TGTGCCAGCAGCTTAGGTACTTCTAACTATGGCTACACCTTC.

This chain uses TRBV20-1 with TRBJ2-1, with no clear D. Looked up from germline, CDR1 is DFQATT and CDR2 is SNEGSKA (reference sequence). The V and J ends lost 6 bases and 8 bases respectively, with 20 bases between them. The CDR3 is 14 residues long. CDR3 region: CSATGSIAIHEQFF. The CDR3 coding sequence is TGCAGTGCCACCGGGTCTATAGCCATCCATGAGCAGTTCTTC.